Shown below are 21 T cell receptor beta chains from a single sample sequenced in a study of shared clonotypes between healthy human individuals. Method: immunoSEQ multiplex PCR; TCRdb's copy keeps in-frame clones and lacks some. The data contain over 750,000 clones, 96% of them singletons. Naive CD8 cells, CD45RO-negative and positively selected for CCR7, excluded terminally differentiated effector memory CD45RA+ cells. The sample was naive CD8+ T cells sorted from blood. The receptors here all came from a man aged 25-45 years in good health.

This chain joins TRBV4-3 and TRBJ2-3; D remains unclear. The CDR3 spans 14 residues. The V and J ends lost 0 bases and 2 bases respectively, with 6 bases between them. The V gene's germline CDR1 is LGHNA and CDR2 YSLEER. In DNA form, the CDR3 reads TGCGCCAGCAGCCAAGATTCGCCCACAGATACGCAGTATTTT. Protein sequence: CASSQDSPTDTQYF.

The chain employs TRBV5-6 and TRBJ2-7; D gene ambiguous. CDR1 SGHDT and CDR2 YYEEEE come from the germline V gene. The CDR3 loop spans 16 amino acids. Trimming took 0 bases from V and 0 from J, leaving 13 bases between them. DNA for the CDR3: TGTGCCAGCAGCTTGGGAGATCTCAGCTTCTCCTACGAGCAGTACTTC. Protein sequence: CASSLGDLSFSYEQYF.

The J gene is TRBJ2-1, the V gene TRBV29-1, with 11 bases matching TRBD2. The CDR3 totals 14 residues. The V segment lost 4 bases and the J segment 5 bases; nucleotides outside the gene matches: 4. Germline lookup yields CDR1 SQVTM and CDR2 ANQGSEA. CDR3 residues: CSVVRLAGNNEQFF. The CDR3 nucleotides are TGCAGCGTTGTGAGACTAGCGGGGAACAATGAGCAGTTCTTC.

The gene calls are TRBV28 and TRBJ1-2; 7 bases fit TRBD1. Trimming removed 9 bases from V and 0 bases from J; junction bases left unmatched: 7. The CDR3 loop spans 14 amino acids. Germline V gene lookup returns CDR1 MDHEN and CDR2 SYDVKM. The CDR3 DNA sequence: TGTGCCAGTAAGATTCAGGGGGCTAACTATGGCTACACCTTC. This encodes CASKIQGANYGYTF.

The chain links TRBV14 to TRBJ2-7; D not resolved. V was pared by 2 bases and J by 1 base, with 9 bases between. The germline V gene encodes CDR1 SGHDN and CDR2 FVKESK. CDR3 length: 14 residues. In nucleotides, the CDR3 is TGTGCCAGCAGCCAAATCGGGTCTTCCTACGAGCAGTACTTC. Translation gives CASSQIGSSYEQYF.

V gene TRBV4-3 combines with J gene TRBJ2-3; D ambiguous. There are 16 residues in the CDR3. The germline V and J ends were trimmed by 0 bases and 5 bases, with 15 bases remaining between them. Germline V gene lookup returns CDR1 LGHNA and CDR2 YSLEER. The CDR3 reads CASSQDFLGSQDTQYF. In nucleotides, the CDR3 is TGCGCCAGCAGCCAAGATTTTCTGGGCAGTCAAGATACGCAGTATTTT.

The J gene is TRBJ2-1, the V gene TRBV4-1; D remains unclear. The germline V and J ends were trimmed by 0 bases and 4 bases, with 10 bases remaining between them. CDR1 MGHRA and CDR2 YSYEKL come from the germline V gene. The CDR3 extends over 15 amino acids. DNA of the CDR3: TGCGCCAGCAGCCAAGATCGAGGAGATTACAATGAGCAGTTCTTC. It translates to CASSQDRGDYNEQFF.

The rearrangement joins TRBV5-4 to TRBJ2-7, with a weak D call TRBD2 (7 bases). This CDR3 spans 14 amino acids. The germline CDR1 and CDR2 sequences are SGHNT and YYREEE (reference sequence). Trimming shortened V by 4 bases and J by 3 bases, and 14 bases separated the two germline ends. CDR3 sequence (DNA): TGTGCCAGCAGCCTGGGGAGGGGGGACTACGAGCAGTACTTC. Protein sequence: CASSLGRGDYEQYF.

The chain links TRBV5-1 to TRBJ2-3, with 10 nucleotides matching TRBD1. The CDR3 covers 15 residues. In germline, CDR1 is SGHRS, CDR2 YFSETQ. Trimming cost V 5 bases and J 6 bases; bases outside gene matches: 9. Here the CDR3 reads CASSNSDRGLDTQYF. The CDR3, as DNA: TGCGCCAGCAGTAATTCGGACAGGGGGTTGGATACGCAGTATTTT.

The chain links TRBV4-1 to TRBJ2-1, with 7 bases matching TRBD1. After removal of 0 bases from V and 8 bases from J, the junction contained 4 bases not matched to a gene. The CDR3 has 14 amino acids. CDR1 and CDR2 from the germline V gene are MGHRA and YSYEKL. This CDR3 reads CASSQEPRGHEQFF. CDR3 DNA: TGCGCCAGCAGCCAAGAACCTAGGGGGCATGAGCAGTTCTTC.

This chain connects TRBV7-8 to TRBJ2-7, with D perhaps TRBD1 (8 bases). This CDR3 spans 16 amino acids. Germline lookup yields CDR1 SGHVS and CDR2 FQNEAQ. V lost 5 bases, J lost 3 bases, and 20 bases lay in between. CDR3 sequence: CASSPGGGTGHYEQYF. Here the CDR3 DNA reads TGTGCCAGCAGCCCTGGGGGGGGGACAGGTCACTACGAGCAGTACTTC. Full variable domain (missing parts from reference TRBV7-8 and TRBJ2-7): GAGVSQSPRYKVAKRGQDVALRCDPISGHVSLFWYQQALGQGPEFLTYFQNEAQLDKSGLPSDRFFAERPEGSVSTLKIQRTQQEDSAVYLCASSPGGGTGHYEQYFGPGTRLTVT.

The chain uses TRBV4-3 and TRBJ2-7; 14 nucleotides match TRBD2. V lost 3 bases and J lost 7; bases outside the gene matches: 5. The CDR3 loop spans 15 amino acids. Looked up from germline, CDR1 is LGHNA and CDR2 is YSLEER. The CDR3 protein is CASSQGLAGVWEQYF. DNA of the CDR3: TGCGCCAGCAGCCAGGGACTAGCGGGAGTTTGGGAGCAGTACTTC.

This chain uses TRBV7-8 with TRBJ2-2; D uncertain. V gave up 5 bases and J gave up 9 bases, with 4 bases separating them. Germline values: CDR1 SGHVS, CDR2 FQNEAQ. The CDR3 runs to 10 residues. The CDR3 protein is CASSLRELFF. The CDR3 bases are TGTGCCAGCAGCCTAAGGGAGCTGTTTTTT. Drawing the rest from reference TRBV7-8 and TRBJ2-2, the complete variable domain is GAGVSQSPRYKVAKRGQDVALRCDPISGHVSLFWYQQALGQGPEFLTYFQNEAQLDKSGLPSDRFFAERPEGSVSTLKIQRTQQEDSAVYLCASSLRELFFGEGSRLTVL.

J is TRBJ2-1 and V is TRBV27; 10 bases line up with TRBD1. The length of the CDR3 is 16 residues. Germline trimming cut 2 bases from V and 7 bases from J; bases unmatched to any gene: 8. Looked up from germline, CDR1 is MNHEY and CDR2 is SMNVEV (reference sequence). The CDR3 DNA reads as TGTGCCAGCAGTTTAAGCATGGGACAGGGGAGGAATGAGCAGTTCTTC. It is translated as CASSLSMGQGRNEQFF.

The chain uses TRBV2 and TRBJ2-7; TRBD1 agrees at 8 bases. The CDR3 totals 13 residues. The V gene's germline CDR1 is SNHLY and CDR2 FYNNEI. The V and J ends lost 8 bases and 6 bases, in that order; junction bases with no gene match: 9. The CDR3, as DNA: TGTGCCAGCGCCCCGGACAGGGAAGGCGAGCAGTACTTC. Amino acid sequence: CASAPDREGEQYF. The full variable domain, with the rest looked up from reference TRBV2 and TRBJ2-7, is EPEVTQTPSHQVTQMGQEVILRCVPISNHLYFYWYRQILGQKVEFLVSFYNNEISEKSEIFDDQFSVERPDGSNFTLKIRSTKLEDSAMYFCASAPDREGEQYFGPGTRLTVT.

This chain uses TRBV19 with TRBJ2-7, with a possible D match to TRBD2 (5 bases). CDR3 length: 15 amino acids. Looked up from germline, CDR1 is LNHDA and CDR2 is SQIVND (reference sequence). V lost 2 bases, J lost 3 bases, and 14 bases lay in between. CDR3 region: CASSIRGGELYEQYF. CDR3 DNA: TGTGCCAGTAGTATAAGAGGAGGAGAACTCTACGAGCAGTACTTC. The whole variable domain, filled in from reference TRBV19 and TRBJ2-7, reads DGGITQSPKYLFRKEGQNVTLSCEQNLNHDAMYWYRQDPGQGLRLIYYSQIVNDFQKGDIAEGYSVSREKKESFPLTVTSAQKNPTAFYLCASSIRGGELYEQYFGPGTRLTVT.

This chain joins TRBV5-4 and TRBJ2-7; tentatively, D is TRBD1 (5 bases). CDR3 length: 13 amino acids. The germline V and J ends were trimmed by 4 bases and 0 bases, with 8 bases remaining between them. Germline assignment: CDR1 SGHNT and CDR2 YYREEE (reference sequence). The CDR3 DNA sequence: TGTGCCAGCAGCCCCCAGGGCTCCTACGAGCAGTACTTC. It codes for CASSPQGSYEQYF.

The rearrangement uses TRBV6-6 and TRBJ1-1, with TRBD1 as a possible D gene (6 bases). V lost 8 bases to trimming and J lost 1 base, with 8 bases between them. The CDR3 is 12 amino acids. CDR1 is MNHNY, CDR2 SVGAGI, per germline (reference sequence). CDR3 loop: CASCRGNTEAFF. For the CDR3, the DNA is TGTGCCAGCTGCAGGGGGAACACTGAAGCTTTCTTT.

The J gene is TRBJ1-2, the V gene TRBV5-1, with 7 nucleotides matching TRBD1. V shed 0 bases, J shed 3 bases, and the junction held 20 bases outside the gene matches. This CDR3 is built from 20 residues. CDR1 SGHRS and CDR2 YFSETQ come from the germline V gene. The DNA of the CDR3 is TGCGCCAGCAGCTTGGATCCCCACACGGACAAGGGGGCGGGGGACTATGGCTACACCTTC. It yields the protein CASSLDPHTDKGAGDYGYTF.

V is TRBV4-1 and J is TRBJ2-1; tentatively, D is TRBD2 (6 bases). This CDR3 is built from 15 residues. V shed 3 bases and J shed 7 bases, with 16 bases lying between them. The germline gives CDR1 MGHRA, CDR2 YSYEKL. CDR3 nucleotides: TGCGCCAGCAGCCATGCCCCGGGAGTGGGGAATGAGCAGTTCTTC. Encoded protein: CASSHAPGVGNEQFF.

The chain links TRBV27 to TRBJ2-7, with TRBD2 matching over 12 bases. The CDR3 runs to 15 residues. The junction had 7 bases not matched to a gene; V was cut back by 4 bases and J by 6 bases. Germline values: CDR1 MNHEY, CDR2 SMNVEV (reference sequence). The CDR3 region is CASSSGLAGHLEQYF. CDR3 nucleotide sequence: TGTGCCAGCAGTTCCGGACTAGCGGGGCACCTCGAGCAGTACTTC.